The rows below give T cell receptor beta chains drawn from one sample of a study of blood T cell repertoires in COVID-19. Clones were sequenced by immunoSEQ multiplex PCR, and TCRdb holds only the in-frame ones, with some missing. Among some 430,000 clones listed, 90% were seen once. What was sequenced was PBMCs or T cells enriched from blood (not recorded which). The receptors here all came from a man aged 18 to 30 who had recovered from COVID-19. The CDR3 runs from the conserved cysteine through the conserved F or W. The D gene is left open where the match is weak. The size field is filled for only some rows; it gives once, few, many or a size class.

length,J,size,D,V,CDR3,DNA
13,TRBJ1-2,once,TRBD1,TRBV6-5,CASKGAGFYGYTF,TGTGCCAGCAAGGGGGCAGGGTTTTATGGCTACACCTTC
14,TRBJ2-7,-,TRBD1,TRBV19,CASGSGQAPYEQYF,TGTGCCAGTGGGTCAGGACAGGCCCCCTACGAGCAGTACTTC
16,TRBJ1-6,once,TRBD1,TRBV14,CASSQWGQGHNSPLHF,TGTGCCAGCAGCCAATGGGGACAGGGCCATAATTCACCCCTCCACTTT
13,TRBJ2-5,-,TRBD1,TRBV6-5,CASSPDRKETQYF,TGTGCCAGCAGCCCGGACAGGAAAGAGACCCAGTACTTC
14,TRBJ1-1,-,TRBD1,TRBV9,CASSAGTVNTEAFF,TGTGCCAGCAGCGCAGGGACAGTAAACACTGAAGCTTTCTTT
13,TRBJ1-1,-,TRBD1,TRBV12-3/TRBV12-4,CASSPQGAHEAFF,TGTGCCAGCAGTCCGCAGGGGGCCCATGAAGCTTTCTTT
11,TRBJ1-1,-,-,TRBV19,CASSRTFEAFF,TGTGCCAGTAGTCGCACATTTGAAGCTTTCTTT
13,TRBJ2-4,-,-,TRBV30,CAGEAGTKNIQYF,TGTGCCGGGGAGGCAGGTACCAAAAACATTCAGTACTTC
13,TRBJ2-5,few,-,TRBV19,CASSPTGSETQYF,TGTGCCAGTAGTCCGACAGGAAGCGAGACCCAGTACTTC
14,TRBJ1-4,-,-,TRBV11-3,CASTPGGTVEKLFF,TGTGCCAGCACCCCAGGAGGGACCGTAGAAAAACTGTTTTTT
15,TRBJ2-1,-,TRBD2,TRBV24-1,CATSDFGAGGNEQFF,TGTGCCACCAGTGATTTCGGAGCGGGAGGAAATGAGCAGTTCTTC
14,TRBJ2-1,once,-,TRBV5-4,CASSLAAGWDEQFF,TGTGCCAGCAGCTTGGCCGCAGGGTGGGATGAGCAGTTCTTC
13,TRBJ2-7,-,TRBD1,TRBV2,CASRTDRGYEQYF,TGTGCCAGCAGAACCGACAGGGGCTACGAGCAGTACTTC
13,TRBJ1-2,once,-,TRBV12-3/TRBV12-4,CASSSPNNYGYTF,TGTGCCAGCAGTTCCCCAAATAACTATGGCTACACCTTC
15,TRBJ2-3,-,TRBD2,TRBV5-4,CASSQAPGGADTQYF,TGTGCCAGCAGCCAAGCCCCCGGGGGGGCAGATACGCAGTATTTT
12,TRBJ1-5,-,-,TRBV9,CASSVLCQPQHF,TGTGCCAGCAGCGTCTTATGTCAGCCCCAGCATTTT
14,TRBJ2-2,once,TRBD1,TRBV6-5,CASVKTGGTGELFF,TGTGCCAGCGTAAAGACAGGGGGCACCGGGGAGCTGTTTTTT
15,TRBJ2-1,-,TRBD2,TRBV28,CASTVLAGGVGEQFF,TGTGCTAGCACGGTACTAGCGGGAGGAGTCGGTGAGCAGTTCTTC
11,TRBJ2-7,once,-,TRBV27,CASSSGVEQYF,TGTGCCAGCAGTTCCGGGGTCGAGCAGTACTTC
14,TRBJ1-5,-,-,TRBV6-5,CASSRVSPDQPQHF,TGTGCCAGCAGCCGGGTTTCCCCCGATCAGCCCCAGCATTTT
13,TRBJ2-1,-,TRBD2,TRBV6-5,CASGNSGSNEQFF,TGTGCCAGCGGAAATAGCGGGAGCAATGAGCAGTTCTTC
14,TRBJ1-3,-,-,TRBV5-4,CASSLGQSGNTIYF,TGTGCCAGCAGCTTGGGACAGTCTGGAAACACCATATATTTT
15,TRBJ2-3,once,TRBD2,TRBV13,CASSSYSGGTDTQYF,TGTGCCAGCAGCTCATATAGCGGGGGAACAGATACGCAGTATTTT
13,TRBJ1-5,-,-,TRBV12-3/TRBV12-4,CASSPDRYQPQHF,TGTGCCAGCAGCCCTGACAGGTATCAGCCCCAGCATTTT